This T cell receptor beta chain was sequenced during a study of Ad26.COV2.S vaccination and SARS-CoV-2 variants. At the level of the study: Donor got 5x10^10 or 1x10^11 viral particles of Ad26.COV2.S.

The repertoire was sequenced with immunoSEQ multiplex PCR; TCRdb's copy has only in-frame clones and lacks some. The repertoire holds 450,000 to 550,000 clones, approximately 92% seen once, with about 2.4% in the top ten. The treatment here: around 19 received Ad26.COV2.S at low or high dose, single or two shots; roughly 5 received placebo; per-sample allocation not given. Sampling was performed 63 days after the first vaccine or placebo injection. Donation was by an adult aged 18-55 years who was in Boston. This clone was detected a few times. Its antigen remains unidentified. Overall study results and limits: Considerable breadth of spike-specific CD8+ and CD4+ T cell responses has reportedly been documented following vaccination. Quantification of TCR breadth and depth may have yielded underestimates of total T cell responses.

Germline V gene lookup returns CDR1 SGHNT and CDR2 YYREEE (reference sequence). The CDR3 runs 15 residues. V lost 0 bases and J 3 bases, leaving 12 bases between the germline ends. The source of this sequence is a person aged 18 to 65 who received the Ad26.COV2.S COVID-19 vaccine or a placebo. This chain links TRBV5-4 with TRBJ1-1; possible D gene TRBD1, 6 bases. The starting material was peripheral blood, obtained in a trial of Ad26.COV2.S vaccine versus placebo. The DNA of the CDR3 is TGTGCCAGCAGCTTGGACCAGGGGCGGTACACTGAAGCTTTCTTT. As protein: CASSLDQGRYTEAFF.